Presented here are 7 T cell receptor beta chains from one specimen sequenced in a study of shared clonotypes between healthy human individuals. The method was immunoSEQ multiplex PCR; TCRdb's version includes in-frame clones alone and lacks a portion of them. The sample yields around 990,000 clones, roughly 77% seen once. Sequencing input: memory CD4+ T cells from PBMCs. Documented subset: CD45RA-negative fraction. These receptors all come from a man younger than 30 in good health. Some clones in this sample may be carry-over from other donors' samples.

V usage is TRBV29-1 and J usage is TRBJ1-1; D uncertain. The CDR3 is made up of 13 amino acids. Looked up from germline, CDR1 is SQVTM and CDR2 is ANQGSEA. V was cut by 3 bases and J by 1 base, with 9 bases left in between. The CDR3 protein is CSVEASPNTEAFF. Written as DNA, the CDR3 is TGCAGCGTTGAGGCCAGCCCGAACACTGAAGCTTTCTTT.

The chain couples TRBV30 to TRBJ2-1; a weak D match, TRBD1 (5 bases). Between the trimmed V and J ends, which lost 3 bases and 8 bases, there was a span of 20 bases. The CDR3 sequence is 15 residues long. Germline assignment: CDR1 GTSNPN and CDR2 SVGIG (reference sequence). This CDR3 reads CAWSWLPDRWDEQFF. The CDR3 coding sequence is TGTGCCTGGAGCTGGCTCCCAGACAGATGGGATGAGCAGTTCTTC.

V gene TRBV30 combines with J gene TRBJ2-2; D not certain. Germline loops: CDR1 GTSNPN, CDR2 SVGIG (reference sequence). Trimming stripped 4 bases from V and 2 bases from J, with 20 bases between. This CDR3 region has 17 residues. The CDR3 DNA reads TGTGCCTGGACGAGCTGGCGCGCGGAGTCAAACACCGGGGAGCTGTTTTTT. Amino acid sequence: CAWTSWRAESNTGELFF.

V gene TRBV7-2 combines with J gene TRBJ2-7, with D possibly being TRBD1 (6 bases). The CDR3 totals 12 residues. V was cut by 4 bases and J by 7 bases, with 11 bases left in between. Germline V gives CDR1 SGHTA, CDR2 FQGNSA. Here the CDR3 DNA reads TGTGCCAGCAGCTCCGGACAGCTTGAGCAGTACTTC. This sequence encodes CASSSGQLEQYF.

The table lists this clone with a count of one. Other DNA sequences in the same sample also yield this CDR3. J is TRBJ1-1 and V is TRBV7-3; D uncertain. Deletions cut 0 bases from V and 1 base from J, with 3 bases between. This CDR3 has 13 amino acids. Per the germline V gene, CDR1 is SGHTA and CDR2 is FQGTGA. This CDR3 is CASSLTTNTEAFF. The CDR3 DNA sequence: TGTGCCAGCAGCTTAACGACGAACACTGAAGCTTTCTTT.

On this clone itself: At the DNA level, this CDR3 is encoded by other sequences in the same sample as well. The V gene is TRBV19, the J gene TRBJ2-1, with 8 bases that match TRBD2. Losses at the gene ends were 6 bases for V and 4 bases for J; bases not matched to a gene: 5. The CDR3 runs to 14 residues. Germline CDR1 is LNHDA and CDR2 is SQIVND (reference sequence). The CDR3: CASRAGGSYNEQFF. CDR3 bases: TGTGCCAGTAGGGCGGGGGGCAGTTACAATGAGCAGTTCTTC. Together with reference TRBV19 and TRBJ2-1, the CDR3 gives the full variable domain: DGGITQSPKYLFRKEGQNVTLSCEQNLNHDAMYWYRQDPGQGLRLIYYSQIVNDFQKGDIAEGYSVSREKKESFPLTVTSAQKNPTAFYLCASRAGGSYNEQFFGPGTRLTVL.

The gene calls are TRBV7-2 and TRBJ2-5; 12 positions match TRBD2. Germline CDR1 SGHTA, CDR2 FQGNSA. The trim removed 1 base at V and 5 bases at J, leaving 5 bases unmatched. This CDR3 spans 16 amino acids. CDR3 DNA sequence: TGTGCCAGCAGCTTAGATCTAGCGGGAGGGTTGGAGACCCAGTACTTC. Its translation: CASSLDLAGGLETQYF.